The entry below gives a single T cell receptor beta chain sequence along with its context. These data belong to a study of blood T cell repertoires in COVID-19. This table comes from immunoSEQ multiplex PCR, and its TCRdb copy is limited to in-frame clones, with some not included. The table lists roughly 260,000 clones, approximately 87% of them singletons, with 2% to 2.5% in the top ten. The V gene's germline CDR1 is SGHRS and CDR2 YFSETQ. The CDR3 totals 15 residues. The V and J ends lost 4 bases and 6 bases, in that order; junction bases with no gene match: 10. The chain combines TRBV5-1 with TRBJ1-5; 7 positions agree with TRBD1. The sequencing sample was made of peripheral blood. This TCR was sampled from a woman in her fifties or sixties with acute or convalescent COVID-19. CDR3 nucleotide sequence: TGCGCCAGCAGCAAGACAACAGGGGAGGCTCAGCCCCAGCATTTT. Protein: CASSKTTGEAQPQHF.